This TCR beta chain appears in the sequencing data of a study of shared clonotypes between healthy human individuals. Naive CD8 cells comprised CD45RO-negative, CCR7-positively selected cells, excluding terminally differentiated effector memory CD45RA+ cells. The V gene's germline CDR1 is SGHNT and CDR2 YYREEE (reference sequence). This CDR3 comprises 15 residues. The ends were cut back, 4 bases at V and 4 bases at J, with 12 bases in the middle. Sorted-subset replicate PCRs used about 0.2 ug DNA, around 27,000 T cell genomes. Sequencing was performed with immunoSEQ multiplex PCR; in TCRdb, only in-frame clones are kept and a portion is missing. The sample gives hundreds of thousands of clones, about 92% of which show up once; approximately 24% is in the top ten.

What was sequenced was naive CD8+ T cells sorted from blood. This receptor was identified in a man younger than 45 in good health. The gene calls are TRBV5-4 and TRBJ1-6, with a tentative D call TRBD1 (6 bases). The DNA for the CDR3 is TGTGCCAGCAGCAAGGATCAGGGGTATAATTCACCCCTCCACTTT. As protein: CASSKDQGYNSPLHF.